The 26 T cell receptor beta chains below come from one sample, sequenced in a study of stem cell transplantation in POMP-related autoinflammatory disease. The repertoire was sequenced with immunoSEQ multiplex PCR; TCRdb's copy has only in-frame clones and lacks some. The sample comprises tens of thousands of clones, roughly 91% of which are singletons, and 0.5% to 0.85% rests with the top ten. The source was CD4+ T cells from PBMCs, collected after stem cell transplantation. Receptors originate from a human patient with POMP-related autoinflammation and immune dysregulation (PRAID). Some T cells may be the graft donor's.

This chain links TRBV18 with TRBJ2-5, with D maybe TRBD2 (6 bases). The V end was cut by 9 bases, the J end by 4 bases, with 12 bases between. Germline-derived CDR1 and CDR2 are KGHSH and LQKENI. The CDR3 is 12 residues long. The CDR3 coding sequence is TGTGCCAGTTCCACGGGAGTAGAGACCCAGTACTTC. Encoded protein: CASSTGVETQYF.

This clone turned up a few times. This sequence joins TRBV3-1 (or the pseudogene TRBV3-2) and TRBJ2-1; 11 positions match TRBD2. Germline V CDR1 and CDR2: LGHDT, YNNKEL (reference sequence). The CDR3 spans 16 residues. V lost 5 bases to trimming and J lost 6 bases; unmatched junction nucleotides: 9. The CDR3, as DNA: TGTGCCAGCAGCTGGGGGGGACTAGCGGATCTCAATGAGCAGTTCTTC. Protein product: CASSWGGLADLNEQFF.

This clone has more than one count but fewer than ten. The genes are TRBV3-1 (or the pseudogene TRBV3-2) and TRBJ1-5; D gene uncertain. V gave up 1 base and J gave up 7 bases, with 11 bases separating them. This CDR3 region has 14 residues. Germline lookup yields CDR1 LGHDT and CDR2 YNNKEL (reference sequence). This CDR3 is CASSQAVGDQPQHF. The CDR3 bases are TGTGCCAGCAGCCAAGCAGTGGGAGACCAGCCCCAGCATTTT.

The chain employs TRBV14 and TRBJ2-3; the match to TRBD1 covers 7 bases. Germline lookup yields CDR1 SGHDN and CDR2 FVKESK. After removal of 1 base from V and 8 bases from J, the junction contained 6 bases not matched to a gene. CDR3 length: 14 amino acids. CDR3 protein: CASSQGQGIGTQYF. The CDR3 DNA reads as TGTGCCAGCAGCCAAGGACAGGGTATTGGTACGCAGTATTTT.

The chain couples TRBV9 to TRBJ2-1, with D maybe TRBD2 (6 bases). The CDR3 consists of 15 residues. Trimming stripped 3 bases from V and 1 base from J, with 11 bases between. Germline V gene sequence: CDR1 SGDLS, CDR2 YYNGEE. As DNA, the CDR3 is TGTGCCAGCAGCGCAGGGACTTTATCCTACAATGAGCAGTTCTTC. Residues: CASSAGTLSYNEQFF.

The chain combines TRBV12-3 or TRBV12-4 with TRBJ1-2; D remains ambiguous. Trimming pared 5 bases from V and 8 bases from J, leaving 9 bases between. The CDR3 has 11 amino acids. The CDR3 DNA reads as TGTGCCAGCAGTCGCGGTCGCGGCTACACCTTC. It specifies CASSRGRGYTF.

The J gene is TRBJ1-1, the V gene TRBV5-5; D not certain. V was shortened by 4 bases and J by 0 bases, with 16 bases between the two germline ends. CDR3 size: 16 residues. Germline lookup yields CDR1 SGHKS and CDR2 YYEKEE (reference sequence). The chain's CDR3 is CASSQIITPMNTEAFF. The CDR3 DNA reads TGTGCCAGCAGCCAGATCATCACCCCCATGAACACTGAAGCTTTCTTT.

The chain joins TRBV19 to TRBJ2-7, with 8 bases matching TRBD2. Trimming at V came to 4 bases and at J to 1 base, leaving 3 bases not matched to a gene. The CDR3 contains 14 residues. The V gene's germline CDR1 is LNHDA and CDR2 SQIVND (reference sequence). CDR3 in amino acids: CASSSGLASYEQYF. The CDR3 nucleotides are TGTGCCAGTAGTAGCGGACTAGCATCCTACGAGCAGTACTTC.

This clone was recorded only once. The genes are TRBV25-1 and TRBJ2-3, with D perhaps TRBD1 (5 bases). V dropped 5 bases and J dropped 3 bases, with 15 bases sitting between them. This CDR3 has 15 amino acids. Germline V gene lookup returns CDR1 MGHDK and CDR2 SYGVNS. CDR3 in DNA: TGTGCCAGCAGTCGGACACCGCTAGGGACAGATACGCAGTATTTT. As protein: CASSRTPLGTDTQYF.

This chain uses TRBV30 with TRBJ2-7, with D tentatively TRBD1 (5 bases). Per the germline V gene, CDR1 is GTSNPN and CDR2 is SVGIG (reference sequence). V was shortened by 3 bases and J by 5 bases, with 11 bases between the two germline ends. CDR3 size: 12 residues. The CDR3 bases are TGTGCCTGGAGCTGGCAGGGCCACGAGCAGTACTTC. Its protein is CAWSWQGHEQYF.

The chain recombines TRBV24-1 with TRBJ1-2; TRBD1 aligns across 7 bases. CDR1 KGHDR and CDR2 SFDVKD come from the germline V gene. The CDR3 contains 15 residues. The trim removed 3 bases at V and 2 bases at J, leaving 5 bases unmatched. The CDR3 DNA sequence: TGTGCCACCAGTGATAGGGACAGCCCGAACTATGGCTACACCTTC. Translating it yields CATSDRDSPNYGYTF.

The chain employs TRBV6-5 and TRBJ2-2; D perhaps matches TRBD2 (6 bases). Per germline, CDR1 MNHEY and CDR2 SVGAGI. The CDR3 is made up of 14 amino acids. V lost 7 bases and J lost 5, with 14 bases in between. The CDR3 loop reads CASTKIGGTGELFF. CDR3 in DNA: TGTGCCAGCACCAAGATAGGAGGGACCGGGGAGCTGTTTTTT.

This clone was picked up one time. The rearrangement links TRBV27 to TRBJ2-7, with D maybe TRBD2 (5 bases). CDR1 MNHEY and CDR2 SMNVEV come from the germline V gene (reference sequence). The V gene lost 5 bases and the J gene lost 1 base, with 9 bases spanning the gap. The CDR3 runs to 13 residues. CDR3 residues: CASSNGGSYEQYF. CDR3 DNA sequence: TGTGCCAGCAGTAACGGCGGGTCCTACGAGCAGTACTTC.

The chain is built from TRBV18 and TRBJ1-2; D is uncertain. The germline gives CDR1 KGHSH, CDR2 LQKENI. This CDR3 region has 15 residues. The ends were cut back, 3 bases at V and 6 bases at J, with 17 bases in the middle. The CDR3 spells CASSPRQHSLDGYTF. CDR3 sequence (DNA): TGTGCCAGCTCACCTCGCCAACATAGCCTCGATGGCTACACCTTC.

The CDR3 DNA reads as TGTGCCAGTAACGTGGGGACAGATTATCCCGGGGAGCTGTTTTTT. This gives the protein CASNVGTDYPGELFF. The chain links TRBV19 to TRBJ2-2; 7 bases match TRBD1. J lost 6 bases, V lost 7 bases, and 11 bases had no gene match. The CDR3 loop spans 15 amino acids. Germline loops: CDR1 LNHDA, CDR2 SQIVND (reference sequence).

This clone was observed once. The CDR3 region is CASSQRSGYEKLFF. The CDR3 DNA sequence: TGTGCCAGCAGTCAAAGATCAGGGTATGAAAAACTGTTTTTT. The chain has TRBV7-2 and TRBJ1-4; D perhaps matches TRBD1 (5 bases). V was clipped by 6 bases and J by 6 bases, with 14 bases between them. The CDR3 consists of 14 residues. In germline, CDR1 is SGHTA, CDR2 FQGNSA.

The V gene is TRBV30, the J gene TRBJ2-3; 14 bases agree with TRBD2. Losses at the gene ends were 7 bases for V and 1 base for J; bases not matched to a gene: 1. In germline, CDR1 is GTSNPN, CDR2 SVGIG (reference sequence). This CDR3 contains 14 residues. CDR3 region: CASTSGRGTDTQYF. CDR3 DNA sequence: TGTGCCTCGACTAGCGGGAGGGGCACAGATACGCAGTATTTT.

V gene TRBV5-1 combines with J gene TRBJ2-2; D gene uncertain. Germline CDR1 is SGHRS and CDR2 is YFSETQ. The CDR3 is made up of 16 amino acids. Trimming removed 3 bases at V and 0 bases at J, with 12 bases between. The CDR3 sequence is CASSSLPRANTGELFF. In DNA form, the CDR3 reads TGCGCCAGCAGCTCCTTGCCCCGGGCGAACACCGGGGAGCTGTTTTTT.

The V gene is TRBV6-5, the J gene TRBJ2-1; TRBD2 is a possible D gene (6 bases). In germline, CDR1 is MNHEY, CDR2 SVGAGI. CDR3 length: 15 residues. Trimming took 4 bases from V and 8 from J, leaving 18 bases between them. As DNA, the CDR3 is TGTGCCAGCAGTTCCCCGGGGCTAGCGCTTGATGAGCAGTTCTTC. Its translation is CASSSPGLALDEQFF.

This chain connects TRBV5-5 to TRBJ1-5; D not certain. The CDR3 is 15 amino acids. Germline values: CDR1 SGHKS, CDR2 YYEKEE (reference sequence). The V and J ends lost 0 bases and 1 base respectively, with 8 bases between them. The CDR3, as DNA: TGTGCCAGCAGCTTGGGGCAGGCAAGCAATCAGCCCCAGCATTTT. Its translation is CASSLGQASNQPQHF. Full variable domain (remainder filled in from reference TRBV5-5 and TRBJ1-5): DAGVTQSPTHLIKTRGQQVTLRCSPISGHKSVSWYQQVLGQGPQFIFQYYEKEERGRGNFPDRFSARQFPNYSSELNVNALLLGDSALYLCASSLGQASNQPQHFGDGTRLSIL.

The rearrangement uses TRBV10-2 and TRBJ2-3; 14 bases map to TRBD2. CDR1 WSHSY and CDR2 SAAADI come from the germline V gene. The CDR3 length is 17 residues. Losses at the gene ends were 5 bases for V and 2 bases for J; bases not matched to a gene: 6. The CDR3 is CASSTPGLAGVTDTQYF. In DNA, the CDR3 is TGCGCCAGCAGTACACCGGGACTAGCGGGGGTCACAGATACGCAGTATTTT.

This chain uses TRBV15 with TRBJ2-5; D is unclear. V dropped 0 bases and J dropped 4 bases, with 9 bases sitting between them. From germline, CDR1 is LNHNV and CDR2 YYDKDF (reference sequence). There are 14 residues in the CDR3. This CDR3 reads CATSRDLMPETQYF. The CDR3 DNA follows: TGTGCCACCAGCAGAGATTTAATGCCAGAGACCCAGTACTTC.

V and J are TRBV3-1 (or the pseudogene TRBV3-2) and TRBJ2-1, with D tentatively TRBD2 (6 bases). There are 15 residues in the CDR3. Germline V lookup: CDR1 LGHDT, CDR2 YNNKEL (reference sequence). Trimming stripped 2 bases from V and 10 bases from J, with 18 bases between. The CDR3 DNA sequence: TGTGCCAGCAGCCAAAGTAGCGGTGTCCGCTCGGAGCAGTTCTTC. It codes for CASSQSSGVRSEQFF.

The chain joins TRBV6-5 to TRBJ1-1; D uncertain. CDR1 MNHEY and CDR2 SVGAGI come from the germline V gene. This CDR3 has 14 residues. Trimming removed 4 bases from V and 1 base from J, with 10 bases in between. The CDR3 loop reads CASSFKAGNTEAFF. CDR3 coding DNA: TGTGCCAGCAGTTTTAAGGCAGGGAACACTGAAGCTTTCTTT.

This clone occurred once. This rearrangement joins TRBV28 to TRBJ2-7, with D tentatively TRBD1 (6 bases). The length of the CDR3 is 14 residues. In germline, CDR1 is MDHEN, CDR2 SYDVKM. Trimming left V 8 bases short and J 4 bases short, with 18 bases between. CDR3 protein: CASFRTALGYEQYF. The CDR3 DNA reads as TGTGCCAGCTTTAGGACAGCCTTAGGGTACGAGCAGTACTTC.

In the case of this clone: This same CDR3 is encoded by further DNA sequences in the sample. The J gene is TRBJ2-3, the V gene TRBV5-1, with D unclear. CDR3 length: 14 amino acids. CDR1 SGHRS and CDR2 YFSETQ come from the germline V gene. The V and J ends lost 2 bases and 0 bases respectively, with 7 bases between them. CDR3 loop: CASSLWQSTDTQYF. The CDR3 DNA reads TGCGCCAGCAGCTTATGGCAGAGCACAGATACGCAGTATTTT.